The 30 T cell receptor beta chains presented below share a single source sample, sequenced in a study of cytomegalovirus exposure and HLA in healthy donors. This table comes from immunoSEQ multiplex PCR, and its TCRdb copy is limited to in-frame clones, with some not included. This sample has around 190,000 clones, with around nine tenths found just once. Sequenced sample: PBMCs. The receptor source for this set is a man in his thirties or forties in good health and CMV-seropositive.

This chain joins TRBV15 and TRBJ2-3, with 7 nucleotides matching TRBD2. Looked up from germline, CDR1 is LNHNV and CDR2 is YYDKDF (reference sequence). V shed 0 bases and J 3 bases; nucleotides not matched to a gene: 9. The CDR3 covers 17 residues. The CDR3 sequence: CATSREGREGPTDTQYF. DNA of the CDR3: TGTGCCACCAGCAGAGAGGGAAGGGAGGGCCCGACAGATACGCAGTATTTT.

The chain has TRBV14 and TRBJ2-7, with a tentative D call TRBD1 (6 bases). The CDR3 has 14 residues. CDR1 is SGHDN, CDR2 FVKESK, per germline. Between the trimmed V and J ends, which lost 1 base and 7 bases, there was a span of 14 bases. CDR3 nucleotides: TGTGCCAGCAGCCAAGGATCAGGGGTGGAAGAGCAGTACTTC. It encodes CASSQGSGVEEQYF.

V usage is TRBV9 and J usage is TRBJ1-1, with 10 bases lining up with TRBD1. CDR3 length: 14 residues. Per germline, CDR1 SGDLS and CDR2 YYNGEE. Losses at the gene ends were 4 bases for V and 1 base for J; bases not matched to a gene: 1. CDR3 in DNA: TGTGCCAGCAGCCGACAGGGGGCGAACACTGAAGCTTTCTTT. Protein: CASSRQGANTEAFF. Combining the CDR3 with reference TRBV9 and TRBJ1-1 gives the whole variable domain DSGVTQTPKHLITATGQRVTLRCSPRSGDLSVYWYQQSLDQGLQFLIQYYNGEERAKGNILERFSAQQFPDLHSELNLSSLELGDSALYFCASSRQGANTEAFFGQGTRLTVV.

V is TRBV10-3 and J is TRBJ1-1, with no clear D. The CDR3 loop spans 14 amino acids. Deletions cut 6 bases from V and 0 bases from J, with 11 bases between. The V gene's germline CDR1 is ENHRY and CDR2 SYGVKD. Here the CDR3 DNA reads TGTGCCATCAGGAGGGCGCAGCTGAACACTGAAGCTTTCTTT. This encodes CAIRRAQLNTEAFF.

The J gene is TRBJ1-1, the V gene TRBV18; tentative D call: TRBD1 (6 bases). This CDR3 region has 13 residues. The germline CDR1 and CDR2 sequences are KGHSH and LQKENI. V dropped 7 bases and J dropped 1 base, with 10 bases sitting between them. The CDR3 coding sequence is TGTGCCAGCTTACAGGGAGGGAACACTGAAGCTTTCTTT. Translation gives CASLQGGNTEAFF. The full variable domain, in which reference TRBV18 and TRBJ1-1 provide the parts outside the CDR3, is NAGVMQNPRHLVRRRGQEARLRCSPMKGHSHVYWYRQLPEEGLKFMVYLQKENIIDESGMPKERFSAEFPKEGPSILRIQQVVRGDSAAYFCASLQGGNTEAFFGQGTRLTVV.

The gene calls are TRBV9 and TRBJ2-5, with a tentative D call TRBD1 (6 bases). Trimming pared 0 bases from V and 3 bases from J, leaving 18 bases between. CDR1 is SGDLS, CDR2 YYNGEE, per germline. The CDR3 contains 17 residues. The CDR3 DNA reads as TGTGCCAGCAGCGTAGATACAGGGTCAGGAGTCGAAGAGACCCAGTACTTC. Translated, it gives CASSVDTGSGVEETQYF. The entire variable domain, with the rest obtained from reference TRBV9 and TRBJ2-5, is as follows: DSGVTQTPKHLITATGQRVTLRCSPRSGDLSVYWYQQSLDQGLQFLIQYYNGEERAKGNILERFSAQQFPDLHSELNLSSLELGDSALYFCASSVDTGSGVEETQYFGPGTRLLVL.

CDR3 residues: CASSFGTGGSGYTF. The DNA of the CDR3 is TGTGCCAGCAGCTTTGGGACAGGGGGTTCTGGCTACACCTTC. The chain carries TRBV7-2 and TRBJ1-2; 11 bases fit TRBD1. CDR3 length: 14 amino acids. Germline CDR1 is SGHTA and CDR2 is FQGNSA. Trimming removed 3 bases from V and 7 bases from J; junction bases left unmatched: 4.

This rearrangement joins TRBV30 to TRBJ1-2; 9 bases agree with TRBD1. This CDR3 is 13 amino acids long. The trim removed 2 bases at V and 8 bases at J, leaving 6 bases unmatched. CDR1 and CDR2 from the germline V gene are GTSNPN and SVGIG (reference sequence). CDR3 sequence reads: CAWSRQGEGGYTF. CDR3 nucleotide sequence: TGTGCCTGGAGTCGACAGGGGGAAGGAGGCTACACCTTC.

The CDR3 region is CATTSGGQGYTDTQYF. The CDR3 DNA reads TGTGCCACTACTTCCGGGGGACAGGGGTATACAGATACGCAGTATTTT. The chain has TRBV2 and TRBJ2-3; 10 bases align to TRBD1. Germline CDR1 and CDR2: SNHLY and FYNNEI. Trimming took 10 bases from V and 3 from J; bases not matched to a gene: 13. This CDR3 contains 16 residues.

The chain is built from TRBV29-1 and TRBJ2-3, with D possibly matching TRBD2 (6 bases). Germline V gene sequence: CDR1 SQVTM, CDR2 ANQGSEA. V lost 4 bases and J lost 0, with 11 bases in between. CDR3 size: 14 residues. In nucleotides, the CDR3 is TGCAGCGTTGCGGGAGCGGCAAGCACAGATACGCAGTATTTT. Amino acid sequence: CSVAGAASTDTQYF.

This clone came up a few times. The chain couples TRBV7-6 to TRBJ1-4; TRBD1 matches at 7 bases. The CDR3 is 16 amino acids. The J segment lost 5 bases and the V segment lost 4 bases, leaving 10 bases of the junction unmatched. The germline CDR1 and CDR2 sequences are SGHVS and FNYEAQ. The CDR3 DNA follows: TGTGCCAGCAGCTCGACCGGGACAGCCGAAAATGAAAAACTGTTTTTT. This sequence encodes CASSSTGTAENEKLFF.

The chain has TRBV19 and TRBJ1-4; D remains ambiguous. The germline V gene encodes CDR1 LNHDA and CDR2 SQIVND (reference sequence). The germline V and J ends were trimmed by 6 bases and 6 bases, with 11 bases remaining between them. The CDR3 runs 13 residues. CDR3 residues: CASSKVLDEKLFF. The CDR3 nucleotides are TGTGCCAGTAGCAAGGTTCTGGATGAAAAACTGTTTTTT.

The rearrangement links TRBV7-9 to TRBJ2-3; 8 bases are shared with TRBD1. The CDR3 spans 18 residues. Germline values: CDR1 SEHNR, CDR2 FQNEAQ (reference sequence). With 4 bases clipped from V and 2 bases from J, the junction kept 14 bases outside the gene matches. The CDR3 sequence: CASSSRILGQGHTDTQYF. As DNA, the CDR3 is TGTGCCAGCAGCTCGCGGATCTTAGGACAGGGCCACACAGATACGCAGTATTTT. The full variable domain, rest sourced from reference TRBV7-9 and TRBJ2-3, is DTGVSQNPRHKITKRGQNVTFRCDPISEHNRLYWYRQTLGQGPEFLTYFQNEAQLEKSRLLSDRFSAERPKGSFSTLEIQRTEQGDSAMYLCASSSRILGQGHTDTQYFGPGTRLTVL.

This clone was found a few times. The chain combines TRBV6-1 with TRBJ2-7; D unclear. V lost 11 bases, J lost 3 bases, and 8 bases lay in between. The CDR3 consists of 10 residues. Per the germline V gene, CDR1 is MNHNS and CDR2 is SASEGT. CDR3 DNA: TGTGCCTCAGGCGGCTACGAGCAGTACTTC. Its translation: CASGGYEQYF.

The rearrangement joins TRBV6-6 to TRBJ1-5, with 7 bases matching TRBD1. The germline V gene has CDR1 MNHNY and CDR2 SVGAGI (reference sequence). V was clipped by 5 bases and J by 5 bases; unmatched bases: 12. CDR3 length: 16 residues. As DNA, the CDR3 is TGTGCCAGCAGTCATCAGACAGGGAAGGGAGATCAGCCCCAGCATTTT. It yields the protein CASSHQTGKGDQPQHF.

The rearrangement joins TRBV4-1 to TRBJ2-1; TRBD1 might be the D (6 bases). V was clipped by 4 bases and J by 4 bases, with 11 bases between them. The CDR3 has 14 amino acids. Germline-derived CDR1 and CDR2 are MGHRA and YSYEKL. The CDR3: CASSRDMDYNEQFF. Written as DNA, the CDR3 is TGCGCCAGCAGCCGGGACATGGATTACAATGAGCAGTTCTTC.

The chain is built from TRBV2 and TRBJ1-4, with D uncertain. The CDR3 loop spans 13 amino acids. V lost 8 bases and J lost 4, with 11 bases in between. Germline V lookup: CDR1 SNHLY, CDR2 FYNNEI. This chain's CDR3 is CASSPRRNEKLFF. The CDR3 DNA follows: TGTGCCAGCTCCCCGCGACGTAATGAAAAACTGTTTTTT.

The sample holds many counts of this clone. V usage is TRBV6-6 and J usage is TRBJ2-7; weak D call: TRBD1 (6 bases). The CDR3 sequence is 16 residues long. CDR1 is MNHNY and CDR2 is SVGAGI in the germline V gene (reference sequence). V lost 2 bases and J lost 2, with 16 bases in between. CDR3 sequence (DNA): TGTGCCAGCAGTTACCCCGTCGGGACACCTGCCTACGAGCAGTACTTC. Its protein is CASSYPVGTPAYEQYF.

J is TRBJ2-7 and V is TRBV6-1; D is possibly TRBD2 (5 bases). V was clipped by 6 bases and J by 0 bases, with 9 bases between them. Germline assignment: CDR1 MNHNS and CDR2 SASEGT. The CDR3 runs to 13 residues. CDR3 sequence reads: CASSRGNSYEQYF. For the CDR3, the DNA is TGTGCCAGCAGCCGGGGTAACTCCTACGAGCAGTACTTC.

V is TRBV27 and J is TRBJ2-3, with D possibly matching TRBD1 (5 bases). CDR1 and CDR2 (germline): MNHEY, SMNVEV (reference sequence). V was cut by 0 bases and J by 7 bases, with 14 bases left in between. This CDR3 spans 15 amino acids. The CDR3: CASSLSGPSRYTQYF. CDR3 sequence (DNA): TGTGCCAGCAGTTTATCGGGGCCAAGCCGGTATACGCAGTATTTT.

In regard to this clone: The identical CDR3 is also encoded by other nucleotide sequences in the sample. This rearrangement joins TRBV9 to TRBJ2-7, with unresolved D. The V and J ends lost 0 bases and 3 bases respectively, with 7 bases between them. This CDR3 has 13 residues. Germline CDR1 is SGDLS and CDR2 is YYNGEE. This CDR3 is CASSVEGSYEQYF. CDR3 DNA sequence: TGTGCCAGCAGCGTAGAGGGCAGCTACGAGCAGTACTTC.

The chain uses TRBV10-3 and TRBJ2-3, with 14 bases matching TRBD2. The CDR3 totals 17 residues. V trimming: 6 bases; J trimming: 0 bases; junction bases outside the gene matches: 5. The germline gives CDR1 ENHRY, CDR2 SYGVKD. CDR3 sequence (DNA): TGTGCCATCAGCGGGACTAGCGGGGGAACTAGCACAGATACGCAGTATTTT. As protein: CAISGTSGGTSTDTQYF.

This clone was recorded a few times. The chain recombines TRBV7-2 with TRBJ1-2, with 9 bases lining up with TRBD1. The junction had 7 bases not matched to a gene; V was cut back by 5 bases and J by 6 bases. This CDR3 contains 14 residues. CDR1 is SGHTA and CDR2 is FQGNSA in the germline V gene. CDR3 region: CASSQQGALNGYTF. The CDR3 coding sequence is TGTGCCAGCAGCCAACAGGGGGCGCTGAATGGCTACACCTTC.

This chain connects TRBV25-1 to TRBJ2-7, with D possibly being TRBD1 or TRBD2 (5 bases each). Trimming took 3 bases from V and 6 from J, leaving 15 bases between them. The CDR3 contains 14 residues. The germline CDR1 and CDR2 sequences are MGHDK and SYGVNS. CDR3 DNA sequence: TGTGCCAGCAGTGATAGAGGGGAAGGAGGCGAGCAGTACTTC. Its translation is CASSDRGEGGEQYF.

Written as DNA, the CDR3 is TGCGCCAGCAGCTTCTGGACAGGGGCGGACTACGAGCAGTACTTC. Amino acids: CASSFWTGADYEQYF. The chain links TRBV5-1 to TRBJ2-7; TRBD1 aligns across 9 bases. After removal of 2 bases from V and 3 bases from J, the junction contained 6 bases not matched to a gene. CDR1 and CDR2 from the germline V gene are SGHRS and YFSETQ. The CDR3 is 15 residues long.

The V and J genes are TRBV11-3 and TRBJ2-5; 7 bases fit TRBD1. Germline values: CDR1 SGHNT, CDR2 YENEEA. Losses at the gene ends were 5 bases for V and 2 bases for J; bases not matched to a gene: 8. This CDR3 has 15 amino acids. The CDR3 region has the DNA TGTGCCAGCAGCCGTAAGGGGGCCTCACAAGAGACCCAGTACTTC. This codes for CASSRKGASQETQYF.

V gene TRBV19 combines with J gene TRBJ1-1, with no clear D. Trimming shortened V by 6 bases and J by 3 bases, and 5 bases separated the two germline ends. Germline assignment: CDR1 LNHDA and CDR2 SQIVND (reference sequence). The CDR3 consists of 11 residues. Here the CDR3 DNA reads TGTGCCAGTAGAGGGTACACTGAAGCTTTCTTT. It specifies CASRGYTEAFF. The full variable domain, in which reference TRBV19 and TRBJ1-1 provide the parts outside the CDR3, is DGGITQSPKYLFRKEGQNVTLSCEQNLNHDAMYWYRQDPGQGLRLIYYSQIVNDFQKGDIAEGYSVSREKKESFPLTVTSAQKNPTAFYLCASRGYTEAFFGQGTRLTVV.

This chain joins TRBV2 and TRBJ2-2, with D unclear. The CDR3 extends over 14 amino acids. CDR1 SNHLY and CDR2 FYNNEI come from the germline V gene. With 4 bases removed from V and 4 bases from J, the gap between germline ends came to 10 bases. CDR3 DNA: TGTGCCAGCAGTGTGAACGGGTTCACCGGGGAGCTGTTTTTT. Translation gives CASSVNGFTGELFF.

This rearrangement joins TRBV4-1 to TRBJ1-6; 7 positions match TRBD1. Germline V lookup: CDR1 MGHRA, CDR2 YSYEKL. This CDR3 comprises 15 residues. V lost 5 bases and J lost 6; bases outside the gene matches: 7. CDR3 loop: CASSAHNRGNSPLHF. Written as DNA, the CDR3 is TGCGCCAGCAGCGCCCATAACAGGGGTAATTCACCCCTCCACTTT.

This chain uses TRBV9 with TRBJ1-2; TRBD1 matches at 11 bases. V lost 3 bases and J lost 4; bases outside the gene matches: 11. This CDR3 has 17 residues. The germline gives CDR1 SGDLS, CDR2 YYNGEE. The CDR3 loop reads CASSARGTGGSSYGYTF. The CDR3 DNA reads TGTGCCAGCAGCGCGAGGGGGACAGGGGGTTCGAGCTATGGCTACACCTTC.